The next 6 T cell receptor beta chains were all read from a single sample in a study of blood T cell repertoires in COVID-19. Here immunoSEQ multiplex PCR was the method, and the copy in TCRdb shows in-frame clones only, minus some. The sample gives a few hundred thousand clones, 70% to 85% of which show up once; around 1% is in the top ten. The specimen sequenced was peripheral blood. These receptors originate from a human donor with COVID-19, enrolled during active disease. The donor label of this sample is uncertain.

In regard to this clone: One junction end does not reproduce the germline sequence, and a read error may be involved. The chain joins TRBV3-1 (or the pseudogene TRBV3-2) to TRBJ1-3, with D possibly TRBD1 on 5 matching bases. Per germline, CDR1 LGHDT and CDR2 YNNKEL (reference sequence). The CDR3 extends over 12 amino acids. CDR3 protein: CASSQTRTSLNF. CDR3 nucleotide sequence: TGTGCCAGCAGCCAAACGAGGACAAGCTTAAACTTT.

The rearrangement uses TRBV3-1 (or the pseudogene TRBV3-2) and TRBJ2-1, with 10 nucleotides matching TRBD2. Germline assignment: CDR1 LGHDT and CDR2 YNNKEL (reference sequence). CDR3 length equals 16 residues. With 4 bases clipped from V and 10 bases from J, the junction kept 13 bases outside the gene matches. The DNA for the CDR3 is TGTGCCAGCAGCCCTTGGACTAGCGGCCTAGAAGGGGAGCAGTTCTTC. Encoded protein: CASSPWTSGLEGEQFF.

The chain carries TRBV4-1 and TRBJ1-2, with 8 nucleotides matching TRBD1. With 0 bases clipped from V and 6 bases from J, the junction kept 15 bases outside the gene matches. The germline gives CDR1 MGHRA, CDR2 YSYEKL. The CDR3 spans 18 residues. In DNA form, the CDR3 reads TGCGCCAGCAGCCAAGATGGAGGACAGGGCCTGGTAAGGAATGGCTACACCTTC. This translates into CASSQDGGQGLVRNGYTF.

The chain links TRBV7-3 to TRBJ1-5; a possible D gene is TRBD1 (5 bases). Trimming removed 5 bases at V and 0 bases at J, with 26 bases between. The CDR3 is made up of 20 amino acids. Germline values: CDR1 SGHTA, CDR2 FQGTGA. The CDR3 protein is CASSLPWGSLKGPSNQPQHF. CDR3 coding DNA: TGTGCCAGCAGCCTACCCTGGGGCAGTTTAAAAGGGCCTAGCAATCAGCCCCAGCATTTT.

The count of this clone is one. This rearrangement joins TRBV9 to TRBJ1-4; 8 bases agree with TRBD1. The CDR3 consists of 20 residues. The V gene end was trimmed by 2 bases and the J gene end by 3 bases; junction bases not matched to a gene: 18. Germline CDR1 SGDLS, CDR2 YYNGEE. The DNA for the CDR3 is TGTGCCAGCAGCGTTAAAGGGGACAGGAGGGTTGGCAGCGCTAATGAAAAACTGTTTTTT. This translates into CASSVKGDRRVGSANEKLFF.

The rearrangement links TRBV7-9 to TRBJ1-5, with a possible D match to TRBD1 (5 bases). Germline lookup yields CDR1 SEHNR and CDR2 FQNEAQ (reference sequence). Trimming stripped 4 bases from V and 9 bases from J, with 13 bases between. The CDR3 loop spans 13 amino acids. CDR3 bases: TGTGCCAGCAGCTCACAGGCAACCTCGCCCCAGCATTTT. It translates to CASSSQATSPQHF.